This entry lists 30 T cell receptor beta chains sequenced from one sample in a study of vaccination effects on CD4 cells after COVID-19. Produced via immunoSEQ multiplex PCR; TCRdb's table is partial and in-frame only. Here the sample spans approximately 26,000 clones, 77% being singletons. These receptors are not linked to any known antigen. Before sequencing, viral peptide pools were used by the ViraFEST assay to expand antigen-specific CD4+ T cells. The culture ran for nine to ten days, and then CD4+ T cells were isolated. Documented for the person is a PCR-confirmed SARS-CoV-2 infection occurring between March and December 2020. Sequences were derived from CD4+ T cells from PBMCs cultured with HCoV-NL63 spike peptides, sampled before COVID-19 vaccination. Source of these receptors: a human donor who had a prior SARS-CoV-2 infection.

The chain has TRBV11-2 and TRBJ2-3, with TRBD2 matching over 7 bases. CDR1 and CDR2 from the germline V gene are SGHAT and FQNNGV. The CDR3 contains 16 residues. Germline trimming cut 4 bases from V and 0 bases from J; bases unmatched to any gene: 7. This CDR3 is CASSSRLALSTDTQYF. CDR3 coding DNA: TGTGCCAGCAGCTCCCGACTAGCCCTCAGCACAGATACGCAGTATTTT.

V gene TRBV5-1 combines with J gene TRBJ1-2, with unresolved D. In germline, CDR1 is SGHRS, CDR2 YFSETQ. The CDR3 contains 15 residues. V lost 4 bases, J lost 4 bases, and 17 bases lay in between. CDR3 region: CASSPDPSLSYGYTF. As DNA, the CDR3 is TGCGCCAGCAGCCCAGACCCCAGCCTGAGCTATGGCTACACCTTC.

J is TRBJ1-2 and V is TRBV7-2; tentative D call: TRBD1 (5 bases). Deletions cut 1 base from V and 1 base from J, with 10 bases between. Germline values: CDR1 SGHTA, CDR2 FQGNSA. This CDR3 is 15 amino acids long. The DNA of the CDR3 is TGTGCCAGCAGCTTAGGTCGGGGGGGTAACTATGGCTACACCTTC. This sequence encodes CASSLGRGGNYGYTF. The variable domain in full, with the rest retrieved from reference TRBV7-2 and TRBJ1-2, is GAGVSQSPSNKVTEKGKDVELRCDPISGHTALYWYRQSLGQGLEFLIYFQGNSAPDKSGLPSDRFSAERTGGSVSTLTIQRTQQEDSAVYLCASSLGRGGNYGYTFGSGTRLTVV.

CDR3 nucleotides: TGTGCCAGCAGCCGTCGGGACACGCCTGAAGCTTTCTTT. Translation: CASSRRDTPEAFF. V is TRBV3-1 (or the pseudogene TRBV3-2) and J is TRBJ1-1, with D perhaps TRBD1 (6 bases). Germline V lookup: CDR1 LGHDT, CDR2 YNNKEL (reference sequence). V lost 4 bases and J 6 bases, leaving 12 bases between the germline ends. CDR3 length: 13 amino acids.

This chain links TRBV5-1 with TRBJ1-1, with TRBD1 as a possible D gene (5 bases). Trimming took off 5 bases at V and 1 base at J, with 12 bases between the two ends. The CDR3 runs to 14 residues. Germline values: CDR1 SGHRS, CDR2 YFSETQ. CDR3 loop: CASRSGDSNTEAFF. Here the CDR3 DNA reads TGCGCCAGCAGATCTGGGGACTCGAACACTGAAGCTTTCTTT.

The chain employs TRBV9 and TRBJ1-4; 9 bases agree with TRBD1. CDR1 and CDR2 (germline): SGDLS, YYNGEE. This CDR3 has 15 residues. V shed 3 bases and J 10 bases; nucleotides not matched to a gene: 10. The CDR3 DNA follows: TGTGCCAGCAGCGCATTCCGGGACAGGGACGGAAAACTGTTTTTT. Translated: CASSAFRDRDGKLFF.

J is TRBJ2-3 and V is TRBV28; TRBD2 agrees at 8 bases. V was clipped by 5 bases and J by 3 bases; unmatched bases: 10. The CDR3 is made up of 16 amino acids. In germline, CDR1 is MDHEN, CDR2 SYDVKM. CDR3 sequence: CASSPPGLAETDTQYF. CDR3 coding DNA: TGTGCCAGCAGTCCACCAGGACTAGCTGAAACAGATACGCAGTATTTT.

J is TRBJ2-5 and V is TRBV19; no reliable D call. Germline loops: CDR1 LNHDA, CDR2 SQIVND (reference sequence). The CDR3 covers 13 residues. V was shortened by 6 bases and J by 1 base, with 9 bases between the two germline ends. The CDR3 here is CASRRVPQETQYF. The CDR3 nucleotides are TGTGCCAGTAGGCGTGTTCCCCAAGAGACCCAGTACTTC.

This clone was seen only a few times. V usage is TRBV18 and J usage is TRBJ1-2; D is ambiguous. The CDR3 has 15 amino acids. Germline V CDR1 and CDR2: KGHSH, LQKENI. V lost 3 bases to trimming and J lost 4 bases, with 15 bases between them. DNA for the CDR3: TGTGCCAGCTCACCCCGGACCCGCGCCCCCTATGGCTACACCTTC. Encoded protein: CASSPRTRAPYGYTF.

V is TRBV29-1 and J is TRBJ2-7, with D maybe TRBD1 (5 bases). Trimming stripped 6 bases from V and 6 bases from J, with 18 bases between. Germline V gives CDR1 SQVTM, CDR2 ANQGSEA. The length of the CDR3 is 13 residues. Here the CDR3 reads CSVSRDFDTEQYF. The DNA for the CDR3 is TGCAGCGTAAGCAGGGATTTTGATACCGAGCAGTACTTC.

The chain links TRBV24-1 to TRBJ2-5; D is ambiguous. The CDR3 has 12 residues. Looked up from germline, CDR1 is KGHDR and CDR2 is SFDVKD. Trimming shortened V by 8 bases and J by 1 base, and 7 bases separated the two germline ends. The DNA for the CDR3 is TGTGCCACCAAAGGGTCCCAAGAGACCCAGTACTTC. This translates into CATKGSQETQYF.

The chain couples TRBV7-9 to TRBJ2-5, with a weak D call TRBD2 (6 bases). The V gene lost 6 bases and the J gene lost 5 bases, with 16 bases spanning the gap. This CDR3 spans 14 amino acids. CDR1 is SEHNR and CDR2 is FQNEAQ in the germline V gene (reference sequence). In nucleotides, the CDR3 is TGTGCCAGCAGGTCAACGGACGGGGGTGAGACCCAGTACTTC. Amino acids: CASRSTDGGETQYF. The entire variable domain, with the rest obtained from reference TRBV7-9 and TRBJ2-5, is as follows: DTGVSQNPRHKITKRGQNVTFRCDPISEHNRLYWYRQTLGQGPEFLTYFQNEAQLEKSRLLSDRFSAERPKGSFSTLEIQRTEQGDSAMYLCASRSTDGGETQYFGPGTRLLVL.

V usage is TRBV7-2 and J usage is TRBJ2-3; 12 bases are a match to TRBD2. The CDR3 runs to 18 residues. V shed 1 base and J 0 bases; nucleotides not matched to a gene: 5. Germline-derived CDR1 and CDR2 are SGHTA and FQGNSA. The DNA for the CDR3 is TGTGCCAGCAGCTTAGTAGGGACTAGCGGGTTAAGCACAGATACGCAGTATTTT. This encodes CASSLVGTSGLSTDTQYF.

This clone was counted between two and nine times. The rearrangement links TRBV5-4 to TRBJ2-4, with 10 nucleotides matching TRBD1. Trimming cost V 0 bases and J 7 bases; bases outside gene matches: 1. Germline lookup yields CDR1 SGHNT and CDR2 YYREEE (reference sequence). This CDR3 region has 14 residues. For the CDR3, the DNA is TGTGCCAGCAGCTTGGGGACAGGGGGTAACATTCAGTACTTC. It specifies CASSLGTGGNIQYF. The whole variable domain, filled in from reference TRBV5-4 and TRBJ2-4, reads ETGVTQSPTHLIKTRGQQVTLRCSSQSGHNTVSWYQQALGQGPQFIFQYYREEENGRGNFPPRFSGLQFPNYSSELNVNALELDDSALYLCASSLGTGGNIQYFGAGTRLSVL.

The V call is TRBV2, the J call TRBJ2-1, with D unclear. V lost 10 bases, J lost 2 bases, and 18 bases lay in between. The CDR3 runs to 15 residues. CDR1 and CDR2 from the germline V gene are SNHLY and FYNNEI. The CDR3 nucleotides are TGTGCCACCACGAGAGAAACAGCAGCCTACAATGAGCAGTTCTTC. It specifies CATTRETAAYNEQFF.

CDR3 sequence reads: CASSQALTDTQYF. In nucleotides, the CDR3 is TGTGCCAGCTCACAGGCTCTCACAGATACGCAGTATTTT. This rearrangement joins TRBV18 to TRBJ2-3; unclear D gene. Germline-derived CDR1 and CDR2 are KGHSH and LQKENI. The CDR3 length is 13 residues. Trimming left V 4 bases short and J 2 bases short, with 7 bases between.

The rearrangement links TRBV4-3 to TRBJ1-6; D gene ambiguous. V was shortened by 1 base and J by 4 bases, with 11 bases between the two germline ends. The CDR3 consists of 16 residues. CDR1 is LGHNA and CDR2 is YSLEER in the germline V gene. In DNA form, the CDR3 reads TGCGCCAGCAGCCAAGGCCTGACGGAATATAATTCACCCCTCCACTTT. This translates into CASSQGLTEYNSPLHF.

The chain employs TRBV5-4 and TRBJ2-2; D gene uncertain. Germline-derived CDR1 and CDR2 are SGHNT and YYREEE (reference sequence). The CDR3 loop spans 15 amino acids. Trimming removed 4 bases from V and 5 bases from J, with 15 bases in between. The CDR3 spells CASSPRRGWTGELFF. CDR3 nucleotide sequence: TGTGCCAGCAGCCCTCGCCGAGGTTGGACCGGGGAGCTGTTTTTT. The full variable domain, its missing parts supplied by reference TRBV5-4 and TRBJ2-2, is ETGVTQSPTHLIKTRGQQVTLRCSSQSGHNTVSWYQQALGQGPQFIFQYYREEENGRGNFPPRFSGLQFPNYSSELNVNALELDDSALYLCASSPRRGWTGELFFGEGSRLTVL.

The gene calls are TRBV4-2 and TRBJ2-1; a possible D gene is TRBD2 (6 bases). V was pared by 0 bases and J by 9 bases, with 15 bases between. CDR3 length: 15 residues. From germline, CDR1 is LGHNA and CDR2 YNFKEQ. The CDR3: CASSQEEGLGIEQFF. The DNA for the CDR3 is TGTGCCAGCAGCCAAGAGGAGGGTTTGGGCATTGAGCAGTTCTTC.

The chain combines TRBV5-1 with TRBJ1-2; TRBD1 matches 7 bases. Germline V lookup: CDR1 SGHRS, CDR2 YFSETQ. The length of the CDR3 is 14 residues. With V trimmed by 2 bases and J by 3 bases, 4 bases remained unmatched. The CDR3 sequence: CASSFSDRDYGYTF. CDR3 nucleotides: TGCGCCAGCAGCTTTTCCGACAGGGACTATGGCTACACCTTC.

V usage is TRBV12-5 and J usage is TRBJ2-3; D is undetermined. Germline V lookup: CDR1 LGHNT, CDR2 FRNRAP. The CDR3 has 12 amino acids. Trimming shortened V by 3 bases and J by 5 bases, and 6 bases separated the two germline ends. The CDR3 sequence is CASGLERDTQYF. The CDR3 DNA sequence: TGTGCTAGTGGTTTAGAACGAGATACGCAGTATTTT.

The V gene is TRBV7-2, the J gene TRBJ2-7, with D hard to call. Germline loops: CDR1 SGHTA, CDR2 FQGNSA. V was shortened by 4 bases and J by 4 bases, with 8 bases between the two germline ends. The length of the CDR3 is 12 residues. The CDR3 spells CASSSSAYEQYF. CDR3 nucleotides: TGTGCCAGCAGCTCCAGCGCTTACGAGCAGTACTTC.

The sample holds one count of this clone. The rearrangement links TRBV5-1 to TRBJ1-3, with D possibly matching TRBD1 (5 bases). The V end was cut by 4 bases, the J end by 4 bases, with 12 bases between. Germline V gene sequence: CDR1 SGHRS, CDR2 YFSETQ. The CDR3 contains 14 residues. The CDR3 DNA reads TGCGCCAGCAGCCCGACAGATCCAGGAAACACCATATATTTT. Amino acids: CASSPTDPGNTIYF.

This chain connects TRBV7-2 to TRBJ2-3; 8 bases line up with TRBD2. The V and J ends lost 4 bases and 4 bases, in that order; junction bases with no gene match: 10. Germline-derived CDR1 and CDR2 are SGHTA and FQGNSA. The CDR3 is 16 amino acids. In DNA form, the CDR3 reads TGTGCCAGCAGCTCCGGACTAGCCCGAGAAGCAGATACGCAGTATTTT. Its protein is CASSSGLAREADTQYF.

The gene calls are TRBV7-3 and TRBJ2-1; TRBD2 matches 15 bases. Germline lookup yields CDR1 SGHTA and CDR2 FQGTGA. V trimming: 5 bases; J trimming: 3 bases; junction bases outside the gene matches: 11. The CDR3 has 19 residues. CDR3 DNA sequence: TGTGCCAGCAGCCCACACGGGACTAGCGGGGGGCGTTTCTACAATGAGCAGTTCTTC. Protein product: CASSPHGTSGGRFYNEQFF.

The CDR3 is CASSGVSSPYNEQFF. The CDR3 nucleotides are TGTGCCAGCAGTGGGGTCTCCAGCCCCTACAATGAGCAGTTCTTC. The V call is TRBV5-6, the J call TRBJ2-1, with unresolved D. Looked up from germline, CDR1 is SGHDT and CDR2 is YYEEEE. Trimming left V 5 bases short and J 2 bases short, with 14 bases between. This CDR3 has 15 residues.

This chain links TRBV19 with TRBJ2-1, with 7 bases that match TRBD1. This CDR3 is built from 15 residues. Germline CDR1 reads LNHDA; CDR2 reads SQIVND (reference sequence). The V segment lost 3 bases and the J segment 9 bases; nucleotides outside the gene matches: 11. DNA of the CDR3: TGTGCCAGTAGTATTGCAGGCAGGGGGAGACCTGAGCAGTTCTTC. It is translated as CASSIAGRGRPEQFF.

The chain carries TRBV9 and TRBJ2-3; D is ambiguous. The CDR3 is 17 residues long. Per the germline V gene, CDR1 is SGDLS and CDR2 is YYNGEE. V dropped 3 bases and J dropped 2 bases, with 19 bases sitting between them. CDR3 coding DNA: TGTGCCAGCAGCGCCCAAAGAGACGGCGACCCCACAGATACGCAGTATTTT. Amino acid sequence: CASSAQRDGDPTDTQYF.

The rearrangement links TRBV11-3 to TRBJ2-5; 7 bases fit TRBD1. Germline V gives CDR1 SGHNT, CDR2 YENEEA. The CDR3 runs 14 residues. Trimming at V came to 3 bases and at J to 0 bases, leaving 1 base not matched to a gene. The CDR3 loop is CASSLGTDQETQYF. The CDR3 DNA is TGTGCCAGCAGCTTGGGGACAGACCAAGAGACCCAGTACTTC.

The V gene is TRBV7-9, the J gene TRBJ1-2; the match to TRBD1 covers 11 bases. CDR1 is SEHNR and CDR2 is FQNEAQ in the germline V gene (reference sequence). The V gene end was trimmed by 5 bases and the J gene end by 4 bases; junction bases not matched to a gene: 3. The CDR3 extends over 14 amino acids. The CDR3 protein is CASSRTGGTYGYTF. The DNA of the CDR3 is TGTGCCAGCAGCAGGACAGGGGGCACCTATGGCTACACCTTC.